The present T cell receptor beta chain was sequenced within a study of blood T cell repertoires in COVID-19. Authors' processing steps: Counts of nucleated cells, estimated from reference gene primer amplification, were obtained. The data were produced by immunoSEQ multiplex PCR, yet TCRdb's version contains in-frame clones alone and is incomplete. V, J and clone size were drawn from that table, and D and trimming were deduced from the DNA. The sample records some 130,000 clones, roughly 86% being singletons. Patients of the Seattle cohort, enrolled during active infection, were followed longitudinally. This CDR3 region has 13 residues. V shed 1 base and J shed 7 bases, with 10 bases lying between them. Germline V gene sequence: CDR1 KGHSH, CDR2 LQKENI.

The origin of this receptor is a woman between 65 and 79 years old with COVID-19, enrolled during active disease. The sequenced sample consisted of peripheral blood. The gene calls are TRBV18 and TRBJ1-1; D unresolved. The CDR3 DNA follows: TGTGCCAGCTCACCACAATCGGGGATTGAAGCTTTCTTT. Protein product: CASSPQSGIEAFF.